A selection of T cell receptor beta chains follows, all from one sample in a study of blood T cell repertoires in COVID-19. Assay: immunoSEQ multiplex PCR; the TCRdb copy retains only in-frame clones and omits some. The table has around 310,000 clones, around 91% seen once; the top ten hold roughly 1%. The sequenced sample consisted of peripheral blood. The receptors stem from a woman aged 40-49 years with COVID-19, enrolled during active disease. CDR3s include the opening cysteine and the closing phenylalanine or tryptophan. Each record gives: V gene, J gene, CDR3 protein.

v_call: TRBV6-5; j_call: TRBJ2-7; cdr3_aa: CASTRTGSYEQYF
v_call: TRBV7-9; j_call: TRBJ1-2; cdr3_aa: CASSPLRQLYGYTF
v_call: TRBV18; j_call: TRBJ2-7; cdr3_aa: CASSPREGSYEQYF
v_call: TRBV5-8; j_call: TRBJ1-5; cdr3_aa: CASSLVLQVDNQPQHF
v_call: TRBV5-1; j_call: TRBJ2-7; cdr3_aa: CASSLATSYEQYF
v_call: TRBV28; j_call: TRBJ2-1; cdr3_aa: CASSLISGIGEQFF
v_call: TRBV25-1; j_call: TRBJ1-2; cdr3_aa: CASSAYYGYTF
v_call: TRBV9; j_call: TRBJ1-3; cdr3_aa: CASSPSNRGLAGNTIYF
v_call: TRBV14; j_call: TRBJ1-3; cdr3_aa: CASSHLDTNTQDIYF
v_call: TRBV6-2/TRBV6-3; j_call: TRBJ2-6; cdr3_aa: CASSYTGGVNVLTF
v_call: TRBV11-2; j_call: TRBJ2-7; cdr3_aa: CASSPDRAEQYF
v_call: TRBV28; j_call: TRBJ1-2; cdr3_aa: CASTPTGQYGYTF
v_call: TRBV4-3; j_call: TRBJ1-2; cdr3_aa: CASSQDILAPSGYTF
v_call: TRBV30; j_call: TRBJ2-1; cdr3_aa: CAWSAGLAGRVEQFF
v_call: TRBV6-2/TRBV6-3; j_call: TRBJ1-3; cdr3_aa: CASSYSLTGSRGNTIYF
v_call: TRBV28; j_call: TRBJ1-1; cdr3_aa: CASSLGGATEAFF
v_call: TRBV5-1; j_call: TRBJ2-7; cdr3_aa: CASSLRGQPYEQYF
v_call: TRBV5-1; j_call: TRBJ1-6; cdr3_aa: CASSLEGPYNSPLHF
v_call: TRBV5-1; j_call: TRBJ1-6; cdr3_aa: CASSQGQGSAPLHF
v_call: TRBV12-3/TRBV12-4; j_call: TRBJ2-3; cdr3_aa: CASSSRGTDTQYF
v_call: TRBV4-1; j_call: TRBJ1-1; cdr3_aa: CASSQVVLNTEAFF
v_call: TRBV3-1/TRBV3-2; j_call: TRBJ1-4; cdr3_aa: CASSHAGGGEKLFF
v_call: TRBV9; j_call: TRBJ2-3; cdr3_aa: CASSALAGGNTDTQYF
v_call: TRBV5-1; j_call: TRBJ2-1; cdr3_aa: CASSLWQDFYNEQFF
v_call: TRBV11-3; j_call: TRBJ2-2; cdr3_aa: CASSFFPSGGTGELFF
v_call: TRBV3-1/TRBV3-2; j_call: TRBJ2-1; cdr3_aa: CASSRNAGGAYNEQFF
v_call: TRBV6-2/TRBV6-3; j_call: TRBJ2-1; cdr3_aa: CASSPFASEQFF
v_call: TRBV5-4; j_call: TRBJ1-2; cdr3_aa: CASSLEIDRGGDYGYTF
v_call: TRBV4-3; j_call: TRBJ2-7; cdr3_aa: CASSQVSRNPSEQYF
v_call: TRBV4-1; j_call: TRBJ1-2; cdr3_aa: CASSQADRAIYGYTF